The clone carrying this T cell receptor beta chain has a count of ten or more. Other DNA sequences in this specimen translate into the identical CDR3. The source of the sample is a study of OX40 agonist ivuxolimab in advanced cancers. Here immunoSEQ multiplex PCR was the method, and the copy in TCRdb shows in-frame clones only, minus some. In the table there are about 59,000 clones, 84% of which are singletons. The source is an adult with an advanced solid tumor such as melanoma, head and neck, liver or kidney cancer. The sequencing used CD4+ or CD8+ T cells sorted from blood, collected in a trial of the OX40 agonist ivuxolimab.

The CDR3 DNA follows: TGTGCCAGCAGCTTAGACATGAACACTGAAGCTTTCTTT. This sequence encodes CASSLDMNTEAFF. This chain joins TRBV7-9 and TRBJ1-1; no reliable D call. V was clipped by 1 base and J by 0 bases, with 3 bases between them. The germline V gene encodes CDR1 SEHNR and CDR2 FQNEAQ (reference sequence). The CDR3 contains 13 residues.